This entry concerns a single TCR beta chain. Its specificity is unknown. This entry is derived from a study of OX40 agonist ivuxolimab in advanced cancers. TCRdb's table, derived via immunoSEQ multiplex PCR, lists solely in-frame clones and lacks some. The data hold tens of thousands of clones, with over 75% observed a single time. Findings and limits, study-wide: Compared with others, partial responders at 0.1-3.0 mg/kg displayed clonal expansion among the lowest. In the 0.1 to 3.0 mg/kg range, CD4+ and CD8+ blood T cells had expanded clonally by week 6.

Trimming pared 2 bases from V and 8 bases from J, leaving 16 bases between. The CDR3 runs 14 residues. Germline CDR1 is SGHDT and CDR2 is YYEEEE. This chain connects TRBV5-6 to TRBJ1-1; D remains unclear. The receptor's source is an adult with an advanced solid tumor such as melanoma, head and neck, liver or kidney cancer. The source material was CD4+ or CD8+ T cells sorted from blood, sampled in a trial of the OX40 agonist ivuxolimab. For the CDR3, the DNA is TGTGCCAGCAGCTTTCATCCCACCGCGGAGGAAGCTTTCTTT. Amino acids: CASSFHPTAEEAFF.